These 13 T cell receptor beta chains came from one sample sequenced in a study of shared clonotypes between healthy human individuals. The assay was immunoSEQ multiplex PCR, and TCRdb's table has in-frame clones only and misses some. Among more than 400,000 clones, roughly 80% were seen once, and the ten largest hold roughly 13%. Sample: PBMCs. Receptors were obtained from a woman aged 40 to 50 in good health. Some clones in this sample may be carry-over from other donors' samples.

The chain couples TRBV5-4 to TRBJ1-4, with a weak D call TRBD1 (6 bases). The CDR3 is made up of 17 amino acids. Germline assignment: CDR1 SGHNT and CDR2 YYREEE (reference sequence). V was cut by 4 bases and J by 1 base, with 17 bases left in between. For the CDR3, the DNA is TGTGCCAGCAGCCGGGGGCCGGACTTCGAAACTAATGAAAAACTGTTTTTT. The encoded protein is CASSRGPDFETNEKLFF.

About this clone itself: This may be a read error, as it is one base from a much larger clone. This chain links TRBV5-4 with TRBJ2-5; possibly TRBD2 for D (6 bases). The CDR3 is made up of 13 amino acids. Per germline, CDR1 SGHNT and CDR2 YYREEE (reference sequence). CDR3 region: CASILEGVETQYF. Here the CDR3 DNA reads TGTGCCAGCATCTTGGAGGGAGTCGAGACCCAGTACTTC.

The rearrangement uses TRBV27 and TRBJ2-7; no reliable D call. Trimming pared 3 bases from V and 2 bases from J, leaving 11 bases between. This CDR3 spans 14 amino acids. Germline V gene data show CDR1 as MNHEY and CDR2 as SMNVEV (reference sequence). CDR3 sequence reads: CASSFTAKPYEQYF. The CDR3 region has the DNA TGTGCCAGCAGTTTTACGGCGAAGCCCTACGAGCAGTACTTC.

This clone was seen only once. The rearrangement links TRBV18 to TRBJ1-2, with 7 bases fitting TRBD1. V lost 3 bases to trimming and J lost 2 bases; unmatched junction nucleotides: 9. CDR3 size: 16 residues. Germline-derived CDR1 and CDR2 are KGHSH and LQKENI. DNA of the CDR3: TGTGCCAGCTCACCCCGCCGACAGGGAACAAACTATGGCTACACCTTC. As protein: CASSPRRQGTNYGYTF.

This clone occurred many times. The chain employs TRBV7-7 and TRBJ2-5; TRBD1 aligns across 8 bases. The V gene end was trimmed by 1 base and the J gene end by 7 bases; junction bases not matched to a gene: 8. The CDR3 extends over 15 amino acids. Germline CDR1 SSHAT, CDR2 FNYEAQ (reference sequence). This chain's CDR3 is CASSLDIDRGGTQYF. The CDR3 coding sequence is TGTGCCAGCAGCTTAGACATCGACAGGGGAGGGACCCAGTACTTC.

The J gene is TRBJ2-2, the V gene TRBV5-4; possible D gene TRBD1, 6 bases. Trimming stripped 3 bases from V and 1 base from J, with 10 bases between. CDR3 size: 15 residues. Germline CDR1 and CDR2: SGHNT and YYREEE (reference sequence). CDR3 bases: TGTGCCAGCAGCTCGATGGACAGGAACACCGGGGAGCTGTTTTTT. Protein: CASSSMDRNTGELFF.

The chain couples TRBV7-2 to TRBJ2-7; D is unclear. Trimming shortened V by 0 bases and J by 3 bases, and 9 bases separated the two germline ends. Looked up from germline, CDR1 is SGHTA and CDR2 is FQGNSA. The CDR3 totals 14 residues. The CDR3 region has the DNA TGTGCCAGCAGCTTAGCCATCGAGTACTACGAGCAGTACTTC. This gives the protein CASSLAIEYYEQYF.

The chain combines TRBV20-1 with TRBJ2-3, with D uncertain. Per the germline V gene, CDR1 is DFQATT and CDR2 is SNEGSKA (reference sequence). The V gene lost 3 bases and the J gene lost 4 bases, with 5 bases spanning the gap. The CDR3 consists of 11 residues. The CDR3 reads CSASVSDTQYF. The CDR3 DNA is TGCAGTGCTAGTGTCTCAGATACGCAGTATTTT.

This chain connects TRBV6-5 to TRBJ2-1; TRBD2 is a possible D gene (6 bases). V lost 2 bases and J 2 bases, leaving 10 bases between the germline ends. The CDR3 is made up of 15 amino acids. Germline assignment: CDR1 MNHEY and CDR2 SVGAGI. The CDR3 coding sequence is TGTGCCAGCAGTTACACGGGAGAGGCCTACAATGAGCAGTTCTTC. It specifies CASSYTGEAYNEQFF.

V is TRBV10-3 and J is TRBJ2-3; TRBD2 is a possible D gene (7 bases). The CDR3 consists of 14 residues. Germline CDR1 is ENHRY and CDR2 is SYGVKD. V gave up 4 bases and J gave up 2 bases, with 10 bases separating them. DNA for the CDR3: TGTGCCATCAGTGGGGGGGGGCTCACAGATACGCAGTATTTT. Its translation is CAISGGGLTDTQYF.

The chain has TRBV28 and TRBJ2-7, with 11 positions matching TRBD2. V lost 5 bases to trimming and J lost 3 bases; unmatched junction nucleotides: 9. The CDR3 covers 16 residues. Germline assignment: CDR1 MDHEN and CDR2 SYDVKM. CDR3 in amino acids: CASSTAGTSGHYEQYF. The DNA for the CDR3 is TGTGCCAGCAGTACAGCCGGGACTAGCGGCCACTACGAGCAGTACTTC.

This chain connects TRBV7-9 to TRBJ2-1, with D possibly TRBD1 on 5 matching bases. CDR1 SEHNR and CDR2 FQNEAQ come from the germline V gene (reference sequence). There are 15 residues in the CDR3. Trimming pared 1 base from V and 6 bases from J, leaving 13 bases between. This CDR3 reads CASSLDPGMGNEQFF. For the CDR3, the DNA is TGTGCCAGCAGCTTAGATCCAGGGATGGGCAATGAGCAGTTCTTC.

CDR3 in amino acids: CASSPQDRGPRTMNTEAFF. The CDR3 DNA sequence: TGTGCCAGCTCACCACAAGACAGGGGTCCTAGGACCATGAACACTGAAGCTTTCTTT. The rearrangement links TRBV18 to TRBJ1-1; 8 bases are shared with TRBD1. After removal of 1 base from V and 0 bases from J, the junction contained 13 bases not matched to a gene. The CDR3 has 19 residues. The germline CDR1 and CDR2 sequences are KGHSH and LQKENI.